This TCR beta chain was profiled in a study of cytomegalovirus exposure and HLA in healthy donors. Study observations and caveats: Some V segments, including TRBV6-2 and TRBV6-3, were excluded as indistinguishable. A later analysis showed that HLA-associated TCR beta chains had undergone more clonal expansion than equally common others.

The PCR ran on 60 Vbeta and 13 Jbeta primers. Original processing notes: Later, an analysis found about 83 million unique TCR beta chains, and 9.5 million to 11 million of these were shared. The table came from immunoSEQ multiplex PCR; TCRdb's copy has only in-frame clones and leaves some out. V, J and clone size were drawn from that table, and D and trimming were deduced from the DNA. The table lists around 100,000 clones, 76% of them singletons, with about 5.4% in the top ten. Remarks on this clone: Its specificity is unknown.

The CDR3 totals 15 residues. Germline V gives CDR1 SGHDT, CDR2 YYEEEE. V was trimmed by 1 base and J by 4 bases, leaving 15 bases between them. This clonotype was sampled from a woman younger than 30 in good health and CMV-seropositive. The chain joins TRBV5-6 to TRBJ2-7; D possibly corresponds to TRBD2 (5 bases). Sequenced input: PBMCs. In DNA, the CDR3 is TGTGCCAGCAGCTTGCGGTCCCGGGGAGTTTACGAGCAGTACTTC. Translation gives CASSLRSRGVYEQYF.